The 11 T cell receptor beta chains reported below all come from one sample, sequenced in a study of blood T cell repertoires in COVID-19. Data came from immunoSEQ multiplex PCR; TCRdb stores just in-frame clones and leaves some out. The table has more than 90,000 clones, around 72% seen once; the top ten hold around 24%. Sequencing was performed on peripheral blood. The receptors derive from a woman aged 55 to 70 in a cohort sampled during active or convalescent COVID-19.

V and J are TRBV2 and TRBJ1-1; tentative D call: TRBD1 (6 bases). V was clipped by 4 bases and J by 1 base, with 13 bases between them. Germline V gene data show CDR1 as SNHLY and CDR2 as FYNNEI. The CDR3 extends over 15 amino acids. Here the CDR3 reads CASSATGTPNTEAFF. The CDR3 nucleotides read TGTGCCAGCAGTGCCACCGGGACACCGAACACTGAAGCTTTCTTT. Full variable domain (rest looked up from reference TRBV2 and TRBJ1-1): EPEVTQTPSHQVTQMGQEVILRCVPISNHLYFYWYRQILGQKVEFLVSFYNNEISEKSEIFDDQFSVERPDGSNFTLKIRSTKLEDSAMYFCASSATGTPNTEAFFGQGTRLTVV.

This clone showed up just once. V gene TRBV7-4 combines with J gene TRBJ1-2; perhaps TRBD1 as D (5 bases). The CDR3 is made up of 14 amino acids. The germline V gene has CDR1 SGHVT and CDR2 SQSDAQ. The V end lost 6 bases, the J end lost 8 bases, and 19 bases lay between the germline ends. The CDR3 loop is CASSFTGSYNGYTF. In DNA form, the CDR3 reads TGTGCCAGCAGTTTTACAGGCTCTTACAACGGCTACACCTTC.

The rearrangement uses TRBV29-1 and TRBJ1-5; tentatively, D is TRBD1 (5 bases). This CDR3 is 12 amino acids long. CDR1 SQVTM and CDR2 ANQGSEA come from the germline V gene. Trimming pared 6 bases from V and 1 base from J, leaving 7 bases between. CDR3 protein: CSVRGSNQPQHF. The CDR3 DNA is TGCAGCGTAAGGGGAAGCAATCAGCCCCAGCATTTT.

In this sample, this clone turned up a few times. The chain joins TRBV7-2 to TRBJ1-2; 7 bases fit TRBD1. The J segment lost 4 bases and the V segment lost 2 bases, leaving 10 bases of the junction unmatched. Germline V gene data show CDR1 as SGHTA and CDR2 as FQGNSA. There are 16 residues in the CDR3. CDR3 sequence reads: CASSLLGAPGGYGYTF. The DNA of the CDR3 is TGTGCCAGCAGCTTATTGGGGGCCCCAGGGGGCTATGGCTACACCTTC. Drawing the rest from reference TRBV7-2 and TRBJ1-2, the complete variable domain is GAGVSQSPSNKVTEKGKDVELRCDPISGHTALYWYRQSLGQGLEFLIYFQGNSAPDKSGLPSDRFSAERTGGSVSTLTIQRTQQEDSAVYLCASSLLGAPGGYGYTFGSGTRLTVV.

The chain employs TRBV5-1 and TRBJ2-3; 12 bases match TRBD2. From germline, CDR1 is SGHRS and CDR2 YFSETQ. V trimming: 1 base; J trimming: 9 bases; junction bases outside the gene matches: 9. The CDR3 is made up of 16 amino acids. This chain's CDR3 is CASSLMASGGAETQYF. As DNA, the CDR3 is TGCGCCAGCAGCTTGATGGCTAGCGGGGGGGCCGAGACGCAGTATTTT.

This clone was recorded a few times. V and J are TRBV29-1 and TRBJ1-1; D remains unclear. The germline gives CDR1 SQVTM, CDR2 ANQGSEA. V lost 3 bases to trimming and J lost 6 bases, with 17 bases between them. The CDR3 is made up of 14 amino acids. Written as DNA, the CDR3 is TGCAGCGTTGACCCCAACGCATTGAGGGCTGAAGCTTTCTTT. Residues: CSVDPNALRAEAFF.

This rearrangement joins TRBV7-9 to TRBJ1-1, with a tentative D call TRBD1 (5 bases). V was cut by 1 base and J by 0 bases, with 9 bases left in between. The CDR3 spans 15 residues. In germline, CDR1 is SEHNR, CDR2 FQNEAQ (reference sequence). The CDR3 DNA sequence: TGTGCCAGCAGCTTAGAAGGACACATGAACACTGAAGCTTTCTTT. It encodes CASSLEGHMNTEAFF.

This rearrangement joins TRBV3-1 (or the pseudogene TRBV3-2) to TRBJ1-6; 7 nucleotides align to TRBD1. This CDR3 has 15 amino acids. The germline V gene encodes CDR1 LGHDT and CDR2 YNNKEL (reference sequence). V gave up 2 bases and J gave up 6 bases; unmatched junction bases: 4. In DNA, the CDR3 is TGTGCCAGCAGCCAAAGGGGGCCGGGTAATTCACCCCTCCACTTT. The encoded protein is CASSQRGPGNSPLHF.

V gene TRBV5-1 combines with J gene TRBJ1-5, with unresolved D. V lost 0 bases, J lost 7 bases, and 8 bases lay in between. This CDR3 region has 13 residues. Looked up from germline, CDR1 is SGHRS and CDR2 is YFSETQ. The CDR3, as DNA: TGCGCCAGCAGCTTGGCGTCGGGGCAGCCCCAGCATTTT. Protein sequence: CASSLASGQPQHF.

The CDR3 is CSVVSGVRNEQFF. CDR3 bases: TGCAGCGTTGTTAGCGGGGTACGGAATGAGCAGTTCTTC. The chain joins TRBV29-1 to TRBJ2-1, with 8 bases identical to TRBD2. This CDR3 has 13 residues. Looked up from germline, CDR1 is SQVTM and CDR2 is ANQGSEA. V dropped 4 bases and J dropped 7; count of bases not matched to a gene: 6.

CDR3 region: CASSGPLAGVYNEQFF. DNA for the CDR3: TGTGCCAGCAGCGGGCCGTTAGCGGGGGTTTACAATGAGCAGTTCTTC. The J gene is TRBJ2-1, the V gene TRBV7-6, with 9 bases matching TRBD2. The germline gives CDR1 SGHVS, CDR2 FNYEAQ. Unmatched junction bases numbered 9, after V lost 5 bases and J lost 4 bases. This CDR3 is 16 amino acids long.